A selection of T cell receptor beta chains follows, all from one sample in a study of cytomegalovirus exposure and HLA in healthy donors. Generated by immunoSEQ multiplex PCR, the TCRdb table keeps only in-frame clones and is missing some. The sample carries 30,000 to 40,000 clones, almost 70% recorded once. The sequenced sample consisted of PBMCs. Receptor source: a man between 35 and 55 years old in good health and CMV-seronegative. The CDR3 runs from the conserved cysteine through the conserved F or W. A D gene is named only where the DNA matches it firmly. Where a row states a size, it is once, few, many or the class of an expanded clone; other rows omit it.

TRBJ1-1	NA	few	TRBV6-6	CASSYLTGNTEAFF	TGTGCCAGCAGTTACTTAACAGGGAACACTGAAGCTTTCTTT
TRBJ2-1	NA	NA	TRBV27	CASSLGRSYNEQFF	TGTGCCAGCAGCCTGGGGCGCTCCTACAATGAGCAGTTCTTC
TRBJ1-2	TRBD1	few	TRBV30	CAWRHMWDRGLYGYTF	TGTGCCTGGAGGCACATGTGGGACAGGGGGTTATATGGCTACACCTTC
TRBJ1-5	NA	few	TRBV7-2	CASSLGLAGSNQPQHF	TGTGCCAGCAGCTTAGGATTGGCAGGTTCGAATCAGCCCCAGCATTTT
TRBJ1-5	NA	NA	TRBV5-1	CASSPGGTGQPQHF	TGCGCCAGCAGCCCCGGGGGGACGGGGCAGCCCCAGCATTTT
TRBJ2-7	TRBD2	NA	TRBV5-1	CASSRGTSGASGEQYF	TGCGCCAGCAGCCGCGGGACTAGCGGGGCCTCCGGCGAGCAGTACTTC
TRBJ1-3	TRBD1	NA	TRBV7-3	CASSLQGGGNTIYF	TGTGCCAGCAGTCTACAGGGGGGTGGAAACACCATATATTTT
TRBJ2-1	TRBD2	few	TRBV7-9	CASTGGAGGSYNEQFF	TGTGCCAGCACCGGAGGGGCGGGGGGCTCCTACAATGAGCAGTTCTTC
TRBJ1-6	NA	NA	TRBV6-5	CASSPGQENSPLHF	TGTGCCAGCAGTCCAGGGCAGGAAAATTCACCCCTCCACTTT
TRBJ2-3	NA	once	TRBV6-5	CASRGRDTQYF	TGTGCCAGCCGGGGGAGAGATACGCAGTATTTT
TRBJ2-1	NA	NA	TRBV6-1	CASSEGPFNEQFF	TGTGCCAGCAGTGAAGGGCCGTTCAATGAGCAGTTCTTC
TRBJ1-6	NA	few	TRBV2	CASQGSMNSPLHF	TGTGCCAGCCAGGGATCGATGAATTCACCCCTCCACTTT
TRBJ1-2	TRBD1	few	TRBV27	CASRDRFQANYGYTF	TGTGCCAGCCGGGACAGATTTCAAGCTAACTATGGCTACACCTTC
TRBJ2-2	TRBD2	NA	TRBV7-6	CASSSGLAGGTGELFF	TGTGCCAGCAGCTCGGGACTAGCGGGGGGAACCGGGGAGCTGTTTTTT
TRBJ2-1	NA	NA	TRBV6-4	CASSVASDNEQFF	TGTGCCAGCAGCGTTGCTAGCGACAATGAGCAGTTCTTC
TRBJ1-5	TRBD1	NA	TRBV30	CAWSPDRDKPQHF	TGTGCCTGGAGTCCAGACAGGGACAAGCCCCAGCATTTT
TRBJ1-5	TRBD1	NA	TRBV5-1	CARGQGIMPQHF	TGCGCCAGGGGACAGGGGATCATGCCCCAGCATTTT
TRBJ2-3	TRBD1	NA	TRBV30	CAWSVGRGTDTQYF	TGTGCCTGGAGTGTTGGCAGGGGGACAGATACGCAGTATTTT
TRBJ1-2	NA	NA	TRBV7-2	CASSLEASQVRGYTF	TGTGCCAGCAGCTTAGAGGCGTCGCAGGTTCGCGGCTACACCTTC
TRBJ2-7	NA	NA	TRBV6-1	CASSEVRRSYEQYF	TGTGCCAGCAGTGAAGTCAGGAGGTCCTACGAGCAGTACTTC
TRBJ2-7	TRBD2	few	TRBV6-5	CASSGLAGGRYEQYF	TGTGCCAGCAGTGGTCTAGCGGGGGGGAGGTACGAGCAGTACTTC
TRBJ1-5	TRBD1	medium-sized	TRBV6-1	CASSEEGTGTEPQHF	TGTGCCAGCAGTGAAGAAGGGACAGGTACAGAACCCCAGCATTTT
TRBJ2-7	TRBD1	NA	TRBV4-2	CASSPSRGQGVYEQYF	TGTGCCAGCAGCCCGAGCAGGGGACAGGGGGTCTACGAGCAGTACTTC
TRBJ2-7	NA	once	TRBV11-3	CASSLDPSRDEQYF	TGTGCCAGCAGCTTAGACCCTTCCAGGGACGAGCAGTACTTC
TRBJ2-1	NA	NA	TRBV28	CASSPPGLGVHNEQFF	TGTGCCAGCAGCCCTCCGGGGTTGGGTGTACACAATGAGCAGTTCTTC
TRBJ1-6	NA	few	TRBV25-1	CASSDRTYRSSPLHF	TGTGCCAGCAGTGACCGGACATATCGGAGCTCACCCCTCCACTTT
TRBJ2-7	NA	NA	TRBV30	CAWSTGTYEQYF	TGTGCCTGGAGTACGGGAACCTACGAGCAGTACTTC
TRBJ2-2	TRBD1	NA	TRBV2	CASRDRGRPGELFF	TGTGCCAGCAGGGACAGGGGGCGTCCTGGGGAGCTGTTTTTT
TRBJ1-3	TRBD1	NA	TRBV9	CASSVGTGPASGNTIYF	TGTGCCAGCAGCGTAGGGACAGGCCCCGCTTCTGGAAACACCATATATTTT
TRBJ1-5	TRBD1	NA	TRBV6-1	CASSDRQGKQPQHF	TGTGCCAGCAGTGATCGACAGGGAAAGCAGCCCCAGCATTTT
TRBJ2-7	TRBD2	few	TRBV19	CASTGAGGSEQYF	TGTGCCAGTACTGGAGCGGGGGGGTCGGAGCAGTACTTC
TRBJ2-3	TRBD1	NA	TRBV6-4	CASSDGDRPTDTQYF	TGTGCCAGCAGTGACGGGGACAGACCCACAGATACGCAGTATTTT
TRBJ2-3	TRBD2	NA	TRBV29-1	CSVEVTSGGAVWGTDTQYF	TGCAGCGTTGAAGTAACTAGCGGGGGGGCAGTATGGGGCACAGATACGCAGTATTTT
TRBJ2-4	TRBD2	NA	TRBV7-4	CASSPNSASGGKNIQYF	TGTGCCAGCAGCCCAAACTCGGCTAGCGGGGGGAAAAACATTCAGTACTTC
TRBJ1-1	NA	NA	TRBV7-8	CASSPIQMGGTEAFF	TGTGCCAGCAGCCCAATTCAAATGGGGGGCACTGAAGCTTTCTTT
TRBJ1-1	NA	NA	TRBV6-1	CATNGQGGGTEAFF	TGTGCCACTAACGGCCAGGGTGGGGGGACTGAAGCTTTCTTT
TRBJ1-5	NA	NA	TRBV5-6	CASRAGRHGQPQHF	TGTGCCAGCAGAGCGGGACGGCACGGACAGCCCCAGCATTTT
TRBJ2-1	TRBD2	few	TRBV5-3	CARSLCIRTSADEQFF	TGTGCCAGAAGCCTCTGTATCCGGACTAGCGCAGATGAGCAGTTCTTC
TRBJ2-1	TRBD2	NA	TRBV10-3	CAISEKAGGRYNEQFF	TGTGCCATCAGTGAGAAGGCGGGGGGACGGTACAATGAGCAGTTCTTC
TRBJ1-1	NA	NA	TRBV5-6	CASSPSRNGEAFF	TGTGCCAGCAGCCCTAGCCGAAACGGTGAAGCTTTCTTT
TRBJ1-1	NA	NA	TRBV19	CASSIVGSSSEAFF	TGTGCCAGTAGTATAGTCGGGAGCAGCTCTGAAGCTTTCTTT
TRBJ1-2	NA	once	TRBV9	CASSEGLANYGYTF	TGTGCCAGCAGCGAGGGACTGGCGAACTATGGCTACACCTTC
TRBJ2-3	NA	NA	TRBV30	CAWSVRSVSTDTQYF	TGTGCCTGGAGTGTACGGTCGGTGAGCACAGATACGCAGTATTTT
TRBJ1-3	NA	few	TRBV6-6	CASTPTGAVNTIYF	TGTGCCAGCACCCCGACAGGCGCCGTAAACACCATATATTTT
TRBJ2-5	NA	NA	TRBV4-1	CASSQPTKQAETQYF	TGCGCCAGCAGCCAACCGACAAAACAGGCAGAGACCCAGTACTTC
TRBJ2-5	NA	few	TRBV30	CAWSGGGQWTQYF	TGTGCCTGGAGTGGGGGGGGCCAATGGACCCAGTACTTC
TRBJ2-1	TRBD1	NA	TRBV2	CASSSGTGSSNEQFF	TGTGCCAGCAGTTCCGGGACAGGGAGTTCCAATGAGCAGTTCTTC
TRBJ1-2	NA	NA	TRBV29-1	CSVEESEEAPGWGYTF	TGCAGCGTTGAAGAAAGCGAGGAGGCCCCCGGCTGGGGCTACACCTTC